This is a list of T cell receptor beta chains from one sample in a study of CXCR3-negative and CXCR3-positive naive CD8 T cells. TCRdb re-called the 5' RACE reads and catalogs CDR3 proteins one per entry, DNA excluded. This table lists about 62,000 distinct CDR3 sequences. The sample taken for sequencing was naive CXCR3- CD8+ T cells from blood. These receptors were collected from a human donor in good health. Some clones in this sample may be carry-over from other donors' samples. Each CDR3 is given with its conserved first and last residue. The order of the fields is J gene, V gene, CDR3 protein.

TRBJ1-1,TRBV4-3,CASSPDRGRMNTEAFF
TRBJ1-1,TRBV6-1,CASKTEMNTEAFF
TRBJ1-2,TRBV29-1,CSVEEDLKYGYTF
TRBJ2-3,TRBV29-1,CSVSTDRSSTDTQYF
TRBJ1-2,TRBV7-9,CASRLGTGGIGGYTF
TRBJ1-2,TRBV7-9,CASSGTGTTTNYGYTF
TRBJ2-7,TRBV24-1,CATSDLNGDEQYF
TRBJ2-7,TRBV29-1,CSVELVGEAYEQYF
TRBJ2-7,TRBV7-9,CASSRDGTGDRYEQYF
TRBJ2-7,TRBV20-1,CSARVAEFYEQYF
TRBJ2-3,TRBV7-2,CASSSSSGGALDTQYF
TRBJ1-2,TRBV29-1,CSAVVVTGGYTF
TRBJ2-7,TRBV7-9,CASSWVKDEQYF
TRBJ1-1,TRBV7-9,CASSPGQGRLNTEAFF
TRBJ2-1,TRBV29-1,CSVESGQAIHNEQFF
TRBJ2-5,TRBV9,CASKFGETQYF
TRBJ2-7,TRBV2,CASSEAWSTGDEQYF
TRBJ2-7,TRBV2,CASSRSHDTPSYEQYF
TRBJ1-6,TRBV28,CASSQSTLTFKGYNSPLHF
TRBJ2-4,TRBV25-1,CASRTGIAKNIQYF
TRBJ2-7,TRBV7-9,CASRAHYEQYF
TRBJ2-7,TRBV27,CASSLEGGTYEQYF
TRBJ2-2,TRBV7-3,CASSSTGPTNTGELFF
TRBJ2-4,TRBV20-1,CSAPRITPGVGGDIQYF
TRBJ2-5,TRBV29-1,CSVGPLFGGSETQYF
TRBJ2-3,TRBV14,CASSQAEVRITDTQYF
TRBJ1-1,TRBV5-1,CASRDPGGARGAEAFF
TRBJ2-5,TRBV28,CASGSGTQQETQYF
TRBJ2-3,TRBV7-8,CASSLVSSTDTQYF
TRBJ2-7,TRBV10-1,CASTPRDSETYEQYF
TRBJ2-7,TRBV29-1,CSVGIPGTVNSYEQYF
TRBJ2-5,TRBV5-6,CASEGPNQETQYF